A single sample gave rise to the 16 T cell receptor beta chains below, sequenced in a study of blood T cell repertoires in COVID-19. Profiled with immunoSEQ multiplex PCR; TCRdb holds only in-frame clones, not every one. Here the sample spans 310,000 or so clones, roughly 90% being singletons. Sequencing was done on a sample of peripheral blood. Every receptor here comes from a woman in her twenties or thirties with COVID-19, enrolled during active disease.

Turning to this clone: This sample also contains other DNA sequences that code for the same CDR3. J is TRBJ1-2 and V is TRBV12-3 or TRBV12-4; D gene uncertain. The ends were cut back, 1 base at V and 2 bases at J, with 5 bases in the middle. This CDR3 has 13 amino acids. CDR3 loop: CASSLGQNYGYTF. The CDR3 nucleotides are TGTGCCAGCAGTTTAGGGCAGAACTATGGCTACACCTTC.

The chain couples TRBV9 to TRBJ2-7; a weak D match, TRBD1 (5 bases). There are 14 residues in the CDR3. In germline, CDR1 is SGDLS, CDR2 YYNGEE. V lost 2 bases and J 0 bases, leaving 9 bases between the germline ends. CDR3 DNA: TGTGCCAGCAGCGTGGGGCACAGCTCCTACGAGCAGTACTTC. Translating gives CASSVGHSSYEQYF.

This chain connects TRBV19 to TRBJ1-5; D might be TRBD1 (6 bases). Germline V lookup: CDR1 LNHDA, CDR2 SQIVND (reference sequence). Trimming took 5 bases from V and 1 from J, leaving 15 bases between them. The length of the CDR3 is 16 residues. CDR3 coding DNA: TGTGCCAGTAGTCAAGATGGGGGCTGGAGCAATCAGCCCCAGCATTTT. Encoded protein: CASSQDGGWSNQPQHF.

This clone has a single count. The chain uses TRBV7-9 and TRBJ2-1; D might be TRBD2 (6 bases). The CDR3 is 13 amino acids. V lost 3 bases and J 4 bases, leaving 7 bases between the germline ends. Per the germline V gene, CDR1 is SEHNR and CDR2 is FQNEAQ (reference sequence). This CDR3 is CASSFGTYNEQFF. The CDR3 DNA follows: TGTGCCAGCAGCTTCGGGACTTACAATGAGCAGTTCTTC.

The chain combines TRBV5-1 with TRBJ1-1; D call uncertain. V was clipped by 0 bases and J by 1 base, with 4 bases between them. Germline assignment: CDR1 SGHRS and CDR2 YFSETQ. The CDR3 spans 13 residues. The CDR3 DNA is TGCGCCAGCAGCTTGGCCTCGAACACTGAAGCTTTCTTT. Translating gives CASSLASNTEAFF.

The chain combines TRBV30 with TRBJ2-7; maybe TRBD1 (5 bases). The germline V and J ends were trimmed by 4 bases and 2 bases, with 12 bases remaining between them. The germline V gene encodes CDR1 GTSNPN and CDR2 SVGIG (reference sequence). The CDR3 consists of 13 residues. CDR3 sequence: CAWMRRTTYEQYF. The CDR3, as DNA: TGTGCCTGGATGCGTAGGACAACCTACGAGCAGTACTTC.

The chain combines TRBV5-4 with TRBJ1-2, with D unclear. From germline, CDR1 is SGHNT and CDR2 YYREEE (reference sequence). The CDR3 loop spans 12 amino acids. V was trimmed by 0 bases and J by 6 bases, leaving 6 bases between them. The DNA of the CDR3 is TGTGCCAGCAGCTTGGGCCTAGATGGCTACACCTTC. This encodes CASSLGLDGYTF.

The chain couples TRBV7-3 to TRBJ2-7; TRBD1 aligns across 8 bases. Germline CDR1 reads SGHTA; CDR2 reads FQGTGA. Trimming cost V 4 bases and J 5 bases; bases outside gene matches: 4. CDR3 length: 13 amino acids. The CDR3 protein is CASSSSGGHEQYF. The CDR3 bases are TGTGCCAGCAGCTCATCAGGGGGCCACGAGCAGTACTTC.

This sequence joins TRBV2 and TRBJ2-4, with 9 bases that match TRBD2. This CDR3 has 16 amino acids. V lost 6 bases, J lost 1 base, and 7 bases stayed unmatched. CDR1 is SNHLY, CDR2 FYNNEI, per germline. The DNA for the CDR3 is TGTGCCAGCAGCACCGGGACTAGCAAGGCCAAAAACATTCAGTACTTC. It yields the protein CASSTGTSKAKNIQYF.

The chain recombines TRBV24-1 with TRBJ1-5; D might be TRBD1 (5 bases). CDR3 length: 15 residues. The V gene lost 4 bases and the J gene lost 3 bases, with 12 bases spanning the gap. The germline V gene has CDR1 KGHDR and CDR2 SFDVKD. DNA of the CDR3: TGTGCCACCAGTGAACACGGGACTGTCAATCAGCCCCAGCATTTT. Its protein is CATSEHGTVNQPQHF.

For the CDR3, the DNA is TGTGCCAGCAGTTTTCCGGTCCCTAGCGGGAGAGTATCGCAGTTCTTC. This encodes CASSFPVPSGRVSQFF. V gene TRBV28 combines with J gene TRBJ2-1, with TRBD2 identical over 10 bases. Germline V gene data show CDR1 as MDHEN and CDR2 as SYDVKM. CDR3 length equals 16 residues. The ends lost 3 bases at V and 12 bases at J; junction bases unmatched: 14.

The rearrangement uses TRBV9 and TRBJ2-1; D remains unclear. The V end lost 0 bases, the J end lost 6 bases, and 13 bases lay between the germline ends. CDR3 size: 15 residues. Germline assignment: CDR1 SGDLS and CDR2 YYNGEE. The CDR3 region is CASSVEARNVNEQFF. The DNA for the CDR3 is TGTGCCAGCAGCGTAGAGGCTAGAAACGTCAATGAGCAGTTCTTC.

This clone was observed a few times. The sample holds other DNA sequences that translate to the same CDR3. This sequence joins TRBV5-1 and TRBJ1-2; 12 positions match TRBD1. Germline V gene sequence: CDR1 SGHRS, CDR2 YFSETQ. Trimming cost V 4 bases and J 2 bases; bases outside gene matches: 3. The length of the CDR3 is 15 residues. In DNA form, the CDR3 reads TGCGCCAGCAGCCTCGGGACAGGGGGCAACTATGGCTACACCTTC. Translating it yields CASSLGTGGNYGYTF.

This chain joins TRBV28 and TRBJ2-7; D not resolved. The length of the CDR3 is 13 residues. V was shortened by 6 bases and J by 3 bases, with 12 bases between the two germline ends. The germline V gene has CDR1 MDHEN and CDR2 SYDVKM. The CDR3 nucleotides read TGTGCCAGCAGCCGTTCGAACAGCTACGAGCAGTACTTC. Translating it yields CASSRSNSYEQYF.

DNA for the CDR3: TGTGCCAGCAGCCCTACTGGACTCCTCTACGAGCAGTACTTC. It translates to CASSPTGLLYEQYF. The rearrangement joins TRBV7-9 to TRBJ2-7; TRBD2 is a possible D gene (5 bases). Trimming left V 5 bases short and J 3 bases short, with 14 bases between. Germline V gene data show CDR1 as SEHNR and CDR2 as FQNEAQ (reference sequence). This CDR3 contains 14 residues.

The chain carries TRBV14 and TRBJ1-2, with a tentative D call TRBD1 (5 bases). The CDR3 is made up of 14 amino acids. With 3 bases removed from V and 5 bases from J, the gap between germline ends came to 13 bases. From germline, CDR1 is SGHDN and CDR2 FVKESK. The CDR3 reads CASSHPTEGYGYTF. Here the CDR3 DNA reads TGTGCCAGCAGCCACCCGACGGAGGGGTATGGCTACACCTTC.